Described below is a single T cell receptor beta chain sequence and its context. This clonotype was observed a handful of times. Its antigen remains undetermined. No base-level quality is on record; no much larger clone is a single base apart. The library was made by RT-PCR. The sample was run on an Illumina HiSeq 2500. TCRdb reworked the public reads: Q25 trimming with fastp, MiXCR clone assembly, productive beta chains retained. Records with the same CDR3 protein are collapsed into one entry carrying the most frequent genes and DNA. In this sample the table shows about 830,000 distinct CDR3 sequences, under 20% of which occur a single time. The ten most abundant clones make up under 13% of the sample. This entry belongs to a study of response to subunit inactivated influenza vaccine (dated by TCRdb to 2016 to 2019). For context, the study as a whole: Deep quantitative T cell receptor repertoire profiling was used in the study to track responses to a trivalent subunit inactivated influenza vaccine. Findings and caveats that apply to the study as a whole: The authors proposed that each seasonal influenza vaccination may bring in only a limited number of new T cells.

The cysteine opens and the phenylalanine closes a CDR3 of 14 amino acids. Just the 42-base CDR3 DNA is kept, in frame starting at base 1. Unmatched junction bases come to 7, with V trimmed by 5 bases and J by 4 bases. The germline V gene provides CDR1 SGHTA and CDR2 FQGNSA. Sample: PBMCs from blood, taken roughly 5 days after vaccination. The chain links TRBV7-2 with TRBJ1-2; a stretch of 7 junction bases matches TRBD1. The clonotype originates from a man between 50 and 59 years old who received an inactivated influenza vaccine. Donor details come from another sample of the same person, matched by shared clones. CDR3 sequence: CASSEVRGGYGYTF. In nucleotide form, the sequence is TGTGCCAGCAGCGAGGTCAGGGGGGGCTATGGCTACACCTTC.